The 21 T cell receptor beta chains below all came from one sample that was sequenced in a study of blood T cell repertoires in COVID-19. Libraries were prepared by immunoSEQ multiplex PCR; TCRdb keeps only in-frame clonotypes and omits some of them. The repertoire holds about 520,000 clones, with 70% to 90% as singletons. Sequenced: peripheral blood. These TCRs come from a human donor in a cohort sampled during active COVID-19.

The DNA of the CDR3 is TGTGCCAGTAGTATCAGCAGCGGGAGCTCACAGGCCGGGGAGCTGTTTTTT. Protein product: CASSISSGSSQAGELFF. V usage is TRBV19 and J usage is TRBJ2-2; TRBD2 aligns across 8 bases. Germline-derived CDR1 and CDR2 are LNHDA and SQIVND (reference sequence). The CDR3 sequence is 17 residues long. J was trimmed by 6 bases and V by 3 bases; bases with no gene match: 12.

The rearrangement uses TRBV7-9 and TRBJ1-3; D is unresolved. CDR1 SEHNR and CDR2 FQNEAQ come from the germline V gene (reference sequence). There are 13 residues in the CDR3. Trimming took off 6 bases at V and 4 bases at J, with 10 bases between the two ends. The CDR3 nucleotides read TGTGCCAGCAGGTCCCTTTCGGGAAACACCATATATTTT. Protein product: CASRSLSGNTIYF.

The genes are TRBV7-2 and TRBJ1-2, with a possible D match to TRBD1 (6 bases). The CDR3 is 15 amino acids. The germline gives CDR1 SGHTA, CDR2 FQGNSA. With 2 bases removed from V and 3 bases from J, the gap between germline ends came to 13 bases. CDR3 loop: CASSLKGTTHYGYTF. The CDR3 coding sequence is TGTGCCAGCAGCTTAAAAGGGACAACCCACTATGGCTACACCTTC.

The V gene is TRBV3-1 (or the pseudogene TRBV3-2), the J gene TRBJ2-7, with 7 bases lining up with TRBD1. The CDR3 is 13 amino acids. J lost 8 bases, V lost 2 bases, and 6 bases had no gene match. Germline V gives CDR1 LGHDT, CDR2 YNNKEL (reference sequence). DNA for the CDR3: TGTGCCAGCAGCCAACTCAGACAGGGAAAGCAGTACTTC. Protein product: CASSQLRQGKQYF.

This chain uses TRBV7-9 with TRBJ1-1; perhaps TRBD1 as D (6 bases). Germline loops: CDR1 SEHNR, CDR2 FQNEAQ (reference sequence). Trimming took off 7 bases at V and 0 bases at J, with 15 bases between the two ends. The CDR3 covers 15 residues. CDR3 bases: TGTGCCAGCATTATAGGACAGACCATGAACACTGAAGCTTTCTTT. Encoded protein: CASIIGQTMNTEAFF.

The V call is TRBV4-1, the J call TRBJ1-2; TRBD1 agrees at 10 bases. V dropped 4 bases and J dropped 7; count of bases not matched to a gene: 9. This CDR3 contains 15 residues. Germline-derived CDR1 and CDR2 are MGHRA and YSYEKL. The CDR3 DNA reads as TGCGCCAGCAGCCTATCGGGACAGGGGATAGTTGGCTACACCTTC. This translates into CASSLSGQGIVGYTF.

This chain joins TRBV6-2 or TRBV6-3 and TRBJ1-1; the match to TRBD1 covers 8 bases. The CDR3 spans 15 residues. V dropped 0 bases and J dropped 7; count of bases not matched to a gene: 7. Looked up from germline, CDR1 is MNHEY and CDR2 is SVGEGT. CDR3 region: CASSYSDRGRGEAFF. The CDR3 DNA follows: TGTGCCAGCAGTTACTCCGACAGGGGACGTGGTGAAGCTTTCTTT.

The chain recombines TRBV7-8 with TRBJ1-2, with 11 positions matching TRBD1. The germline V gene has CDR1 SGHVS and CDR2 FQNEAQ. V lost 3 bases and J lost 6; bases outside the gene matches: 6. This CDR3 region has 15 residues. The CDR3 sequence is CASSLQWTGGNGYTF. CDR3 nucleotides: TGTGCCAGCAGCTTGCAGTGGACAGGGGGCAATGGCTACACCTTC.

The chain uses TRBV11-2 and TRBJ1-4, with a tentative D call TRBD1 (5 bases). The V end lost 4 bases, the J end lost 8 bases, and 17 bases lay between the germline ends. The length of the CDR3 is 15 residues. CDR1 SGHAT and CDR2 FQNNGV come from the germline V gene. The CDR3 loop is CASSSLHGRDEKLFF. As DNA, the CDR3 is TGTGCCAGCAGCTCTTTACATGGGAGGGACGAAAAACTGTTTTTT.

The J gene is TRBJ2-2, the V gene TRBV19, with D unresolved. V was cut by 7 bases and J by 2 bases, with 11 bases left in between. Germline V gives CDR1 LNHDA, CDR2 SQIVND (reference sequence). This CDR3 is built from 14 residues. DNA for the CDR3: TGTGCCAGTAAAACCGGGTCAAACACCGGGGAGCTGTTTTTT. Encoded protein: CASKTGSNTGELFF.

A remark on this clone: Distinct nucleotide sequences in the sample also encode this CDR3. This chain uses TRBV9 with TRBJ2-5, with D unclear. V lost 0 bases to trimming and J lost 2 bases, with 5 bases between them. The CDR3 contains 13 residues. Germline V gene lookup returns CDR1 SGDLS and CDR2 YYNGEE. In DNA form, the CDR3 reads TGTGCCAGCAGCGTAGCGGGTCAAGAGACCCAGTACTTC. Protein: CASSVAGQETQYF. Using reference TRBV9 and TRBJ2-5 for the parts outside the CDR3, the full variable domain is DSGVTQTPKHLITATGQRVTLRCSPRSGDLSVYWYQQSLDQGLQFLIQYYNGEERAKGNILERFSAQQFPDLHSELNLSSLELGDSALYFCASSVAGQETQYFGPGTRLLVL.

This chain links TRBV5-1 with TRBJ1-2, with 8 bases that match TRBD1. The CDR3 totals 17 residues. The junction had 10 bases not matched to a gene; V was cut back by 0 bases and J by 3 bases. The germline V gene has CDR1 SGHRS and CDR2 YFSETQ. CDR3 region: CASSLGGTGTSHYGYTF. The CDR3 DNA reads TGCGCCAGCAGCTTGGGCGGGACAGGAACGTCTCACTATGGCTACACCTTC.

The CDR3 DNA sequence: TGTGCCAGCAGTGATAGGACAGGGGGCGCCGGGGGTACCTTC. The encoded protein is CASSDRTGGAGGTF. This sequence joins TRBV6-1 and TRBJ1-2, with 11 bases matching TRBD1. J gave up 14 bases and V 3 bases, and 11 bases lay outside the gene matches. This CDR3 comprises 14 residues. Germline loops: CDR1 MNHNS, CDR2 SASEGT.

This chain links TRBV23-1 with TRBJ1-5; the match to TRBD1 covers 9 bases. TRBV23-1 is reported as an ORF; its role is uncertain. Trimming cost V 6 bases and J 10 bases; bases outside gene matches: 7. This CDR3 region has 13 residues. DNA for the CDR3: TGCGCCAGCAGACCGGACAGGGGTCAACCCCAGCATTTT. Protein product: CASRPDRGQPQHF.

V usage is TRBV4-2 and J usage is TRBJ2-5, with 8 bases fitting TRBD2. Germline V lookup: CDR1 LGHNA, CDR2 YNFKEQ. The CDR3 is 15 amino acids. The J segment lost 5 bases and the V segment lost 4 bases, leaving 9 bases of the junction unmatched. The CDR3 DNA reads TGTGCCAGCAGCCTCAGAGCGGGAGACGGTGAGACCCAGTACTTC. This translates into CASSLRAGDGETQYF.

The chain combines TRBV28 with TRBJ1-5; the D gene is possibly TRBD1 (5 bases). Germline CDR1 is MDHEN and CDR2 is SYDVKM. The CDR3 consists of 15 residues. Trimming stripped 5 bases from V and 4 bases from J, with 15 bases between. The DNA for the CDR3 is TGTGCCAGCAGTCCTTCAGGGAAGGAGAATCAGCCCCAGCATTTT. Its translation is CASSPSGKENQPQHF.

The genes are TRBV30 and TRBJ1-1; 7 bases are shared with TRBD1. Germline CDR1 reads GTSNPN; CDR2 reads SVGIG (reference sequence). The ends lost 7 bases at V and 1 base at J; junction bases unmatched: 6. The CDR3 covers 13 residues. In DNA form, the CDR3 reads TGTGCCTATACAGGGGTCACGAACACTGAAGCTTTCTTT. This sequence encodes CAYTGVTNTEAFF.

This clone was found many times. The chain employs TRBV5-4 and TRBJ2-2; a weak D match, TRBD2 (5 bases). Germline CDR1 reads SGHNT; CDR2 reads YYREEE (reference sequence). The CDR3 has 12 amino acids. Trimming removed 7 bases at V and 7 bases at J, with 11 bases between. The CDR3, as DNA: TGTGCCAGCGGCTCCCGGGACGGGGAGCTGTTTTTT. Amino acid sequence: CASGSRDGELFF.

CDR3 sequence: CASRVDRGLQETQYF. The CDR3 nucleotides are TGTGCCAGCAGAGTGGACAGGGGGCTTCAAGAGACCCAGTACTTC. The chain couples TRBV2 to TRBJ2-5; 11 bases agree with TRBD1. Germline CDR1 is SNHLY and CDR2 is FYNNEI. The CDR3 consists of 15 residues. V was pared by 6 bases and J by 2 bases, with 5 bases of the junction left unmatched.

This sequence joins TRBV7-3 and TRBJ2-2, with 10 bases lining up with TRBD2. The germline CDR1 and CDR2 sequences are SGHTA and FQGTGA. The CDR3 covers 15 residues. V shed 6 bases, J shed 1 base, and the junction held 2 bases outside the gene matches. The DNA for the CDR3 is TGTGCCAGCAGAGTAGCGGGGGGGAACACCGGGGAGCTGTTTTTT. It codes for CASRVAGGNTGELFF.

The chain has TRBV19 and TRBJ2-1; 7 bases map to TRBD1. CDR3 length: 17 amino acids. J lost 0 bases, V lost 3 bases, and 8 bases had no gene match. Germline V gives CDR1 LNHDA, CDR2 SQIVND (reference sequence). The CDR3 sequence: CASSMVRGLGSYNEQFF. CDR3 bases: TGTGCCAGTAGTATGGTTAGGGGGCTAGGCTCCTACAATGAGCAGTTCTTC.